This entry lists 15 T cell receptor beta chains sequenced from one sample in a study of T cell responses to AZD1222 COVID-19 vaccine. Clones were sequenced by immunoSEQ multiplex PCR, and TCRdb holds only the in-frame ones, with some missing. This sample has about 170,000 clones; roughly 87% occur once, and the top ten carry about 1%. Sequenced here: peripheral blood, sampled 28 days after the second AZD1222 dose. These receptors all stem from an adult who received the AZD1222 COVID-19 vaccine.

V and J are TRBV3-1 (or the pseudogene TRBV3-2) and TRBJ2-3; D is perhaps TRBD2 (6 bases). CDR1 and CDR2 (germline): LGHDT, YNNKEL (reference sequence). Trimming removed 3 bases at V and 4 bases at J, with 17 bases between. This CDR3 region has 16 residues. The CDR3 DNA reads as TGTGCCAGCAGCCAGAACTCCGGGACTCGGGCAGATACGCAGTATTTT. Translated, it gives CASSQNSGTRADTQYF.

In the case of this clone: This CDR3 is also generated by other DNA sequences in the sample. The gene calls are TRBV5-1 and TRBJ1-5, with 9 nucleotides matching TRBD1. The CDR3 consists of 15 residues. The germline V gene encodes CDR1 SGHRS and CDR2 YFSETQ. The V segment lost 0 bases and the J segment 3 bases; nucleotides outside the gene matches: 1. The CDR3 here is CASSLGTGANQPQHF. As DNA, the CDR3 is TGCGCCAGCAGCTTGGGGACAGGGGCCAATCAGCCCCAGCATTTT.

The chain links TRBV2 to TRBJ1-6, with TRBD1 matching over 7 bases. The CDR3 has 14 amino acids. CDR1 and CDR2 (germline): SNHLY, FYNNEI. V gave up 7 bases and J gave up 8 bases; unmatched junction bases: 8. CDR3 loop: CASILPGQYSPLHF. CDR3 sequence (DNA): TGTGCCAGCATCCTACCGGGACAGTATTCACCCCTCCACTTT.

The V and J genes are TRBV7-9 and TRBJ2-5; tentative D call: TRBD1 (5 bases). The germline V and J ends were trimmed by 5 bases and 2 bases, with 12 bases remaining between them. The germline CDR1 and CDR2 sequences are SEHNR and FQNEAQ (reference sequence). This CDR3 has 14 amino acids. The CDR3 is CASSPAQEQETQYF. For the CDR3, the DNA is TGTGCCAGCAGCCCAGCACAGGAGCAAGAGACCCAGTACTTC.

The chain couples TRBV5-1 to TRBJ1-6; possibly TRBD1 for D (6 bases). This CDR3 comprises 15 residues. The V gene's germline CDR1 is SGHRS and CDR2 YFSETQ. Trimming cost V 4 bases and J 7 bases, with 15 bases left between them. The CDR3 DNA is TGCGCCAGCAGCGCCCTACAGGGCTCAAATTCACCCCTCCACTTT. Translated, it gives CASSALQGSNSPLHF.

The rearrangement uses TRBV30 and TRBJ1-6; D is undetermined. The V end was cut by 2 bases, the J end by 0 bases, with 11 bases between. The CDR3 covers 16 residues. The germline V gene has CDR1 GTSNPN and CDR2 SVGIG (reference sequence). The DNA for the CDR3 is TGTGCCTGGAGTACACCGTCCCGCTCCTATAATTCACCCCTCCACTTT. Translated: CAWSTPSRSYNSPLHF.

Only one count was recorded for this clone. Here the CDR3 DNA reads TGTGCCAGCAGTGACACCCGTCTTCGCACTGAAGCTTTCTTT. Translating gives CASSDTRLRTEAFF. This chain connects TRBV6-1 to TRBJ1-1; D gene unclear. Trimming removed 3 bases at V and 4 bases at J, with 12 bases between. Germline V lookup: CDR1 MNHNS, CDR2 SASEGT. This CDR3 has 14 residues.

In this sample, this clone turned up once. The chain recombines TRBV3-1 (or the pseudogene TRBV3-2) with TRBJ2-1; the match to TRBD1 covers 9 bases. Trimming took 5 bases from V and 16 from J; bases not matched to a gene: 12. Germline values: CDR1 LGHDT, CDR2 YNNKEL (reference sequence). The CDR3 extends over 13 amino acids. This CDR3 is CASSADRGTGKFF. Written as DNA, the CDR3 is TGTGCCAGCAGCGCAGATCGGGGGACAGGGAAATTCTTC.

This clone was seen only a few times. This chain links TRBV3-1 (or the pseudogene TRBV3-2) with TRBJ2-1; 9 nucleotides line up with TRBD2. V shed 1 base and J 4 bases; nucleotides not matched to a gene: 2. This CDR3 is 15 amino acids long. The V gene's germline CDR1 is LGHDT and CDR2 YNNKEL (reference sequence). CDR3 sequence: CASSQGGGAYNEQFF. In DNA, the CDR3 is TGTGCCAGCAGCCAAGGCGGGGGGGCTTACAATGAGCAGTTCTTC.

The V gene is TRBV11-2, the J gene TRBJ2-1; the match to TRBD2 covers 8 bases. The CDR3 extends over 15 amino acids. Trimming removed 6 bases from V and 8 bases from J; junction bases left unmatched: 12. Germline V gene lookup returns CDR1 SGHAT and CDR2 FQNNGV. The CDR3 coding sequence is TGTGCCAGCAGACTCCCGGGGGGGGGCCGGTATGAGCAGTTCTTC. Protein: CASRLPGGGRYEQFF.

This rearrangement joins TRBV7-9 to TRBJ2-5; D is unclear. CDR3 length: 11 residues. The germline V gene encodes CDR1 SEHNR and CDR2 FQNEAQ (reference sequence). With 6 bases removed from V and 5 bases from J, the gap between germline ends came to 7 bases. The CDR3 coding sequence is TGTGCCAGCAGTACTGGGGAGACCCAGTACTTC. This codes for CASSTGETQYF.

The chain recombines TRBV14 with TRBJ1-2, with unresolved D. The CDR3 length is 13 residues. Trimming cost V 1 base and J 5 bases, with 8 bases left between them. Germline CDR1 and CDR2: SGHDN and FVKESK. The CDR3, as DNA: TGTGCCAGCAGCCAAGCGTGGAATTATGGCTACACCTTC. Translation gives CASSQAWNYGYTF.

In its sample, this clone was seen once. The chain combines TRBV3-1 (or the pseudogene TRBV3-2) with TRBJ2-7; 11 nucleotides match TRBD2. Per the germline V gene, CDR1 is LGHDT and CDR2 is YNNKEL (reference sequence). The CDR3 totals 15 residues. V shed 1 base and J 5 bases; nucleotides not matched to a gene: 4. CDR3 protein: CASSQAGTSGHEQYF. In DNA, the CDR3 is TGTGCCAGCAGCCAAGCAGGGACTAGCGGCCACGAGCAGTACTTC.

The J gene is TRBJ1-3, the V gene TRBV18; D is uncertain. The germline V and J ends were trimmed by 2 bases and 4 bases, with 15 bases remaining between them. The CDR3 totals 16 residues. CDR1 and CDR2 (germline): KGHSH, LQKENI. CDR3 sequence reads: CASSPIVGEQGNTIYF. CDR3 sequence (DNA): TGTGCCAGCTCACCAATCGTCGGGGAACAGGGAAACACCATATATTTT.

V usage is TRBV29-1 and J usage is TRBJ2-7; D gene unclear. The CDR3 runs 13 residues. CDR1 is SQVTM and CDR2 is ANQGSEA in the germline V gene. V was cut by 4 bases and J by 0 bases, with 10 bases left in between. The CDR3 DNA sequence: TGCAGCGTTGCGACGACCGTCTCCTACGAGCAGTACTTC. As protein: CSVATTVSYEQYF.